What follows is one T cell receptor beta chain and its context. The antigen remains undetermined. Generated by immunoSEQ multiplex PCR, the TCRdb table keeps only in-frame clones and is missing some. The sample lists tens of thousands of clones, roughly nine tenths occurring once. Autoimmune disease history or systemic immunosuppression barred patients. This sample stems from a study of OX40 agonist ivuxolimab in advanced cancers. This CDR3 spans 12 amino acids. Looked up from germline, CDR1 is SEHNR and CDR2 is FQNEAQ (reference sequence). V was clipped by 6 bases and J by 6 bases; unmatched bases: 0. Overall study findings and caveats: Blood T cells, both CD4+ and CD8+, expanded clonally by week 6 at 0.1 to 3.0 mg/kg. Partial responders at 0.1-3.0 mg/kg showed near-lowest clonal expansion.

The gene calls are TRBV7-9 and TRBJ1-3, with TRBD1 identical over 9 bases. This sequence was found in an adult with an advanced solid tumor such as melanoma, head and neck, liver or kidney cancer. Sequencing was performed on CD4+ or CD8+ T cells sorted from blood, taken in a trial of the OX40 agonist ivuxolimab. CDR3 nucleotide sequence: TGTGCCAGCAGACAGGGGGCAAACACCATATATTTT. Amino acids: CASRQGANTIYF.